This passage covers 14 T cell receptor beta chains from one sample sequenced in a study of T cell clonality in common variable immunodeficiency. Only in-frame clones appear in the TCRdb table, and some are missing; sequencing was by immunoSEQ multiplex PCR. The sample shows approximately 44,000 clones, no singletons; the ten largest hold more than 9%. The sequencing input was peripheral blood mononuclear cells. Receptors originate from a person between 18 and 70 years old in good health.

Many counts were recorded for this clone. The read falls 3 residues short of the CDR3 end, and the missing part is taken from the germline J gene. J is TRBJ2-5 and V is TRBV7-9, with D possibly TRBD2 on 6 matching bases. The V end lost 3 bases, the J end lost 1 base, and 9 bases lay between the germline ends. Per the germline V gene, CDR1 is SEHNR and CDR2 is FQNEAQ (reference sequence). The CDR3 is 14 residues long. CDR3: CASSFLAVQETQYF. CDR3 bases read: TGTGCCAGCAGCTTTTTAGCGGTCCAAGAGACC.

This clone was counted at least ten times. The CDR3 is cut off 3 residues early in the read; its end comes from the germline J gene. The rearrangement links TRBV7-6 to TRBJ2-3; D is unresolved. CDR3 size: 17 residues. CDR1 and CDR2 (germline): SGHVS, FNYEAQ. V was trimmed by 0 bases and J by 1 base, leaving 14 bases between them. CDR3 DNA, as far as it was read: TGTGCCAGCAGCTTAGCGCCCCCTGAGAGCGGCACAGATACG. Its translation: CASSLAPPESGTDT. The full CDR3 sequence reads CASSLAPPESGTDTQYF. The full variable domain, in which reference TRBV7-6 and TRBJ2-3 provide the parts outside the CDR3, is GAGVSQSPRYKVTKRGQDVALRCDPISGHVSLYWYRQALGQGPEFLTYFNYEAQQDKSGLPNDRFSAERPEGSISTLTIQRTEQRDSAMYRCASSLAPPESGTDTQYFGPGTRLTVL.

The sample holds many counts of this clone. The read comes to an end 3 residues before the CDR3 does, leaving the germline J gene to fill in the end. This chain connects TRBV5-1 to TRBJ2-1; 10 nucleotides match TRBD2. CDR3 length: 17 amino acids. Germline values: CDR1 SGHRS, CDR2 YFSETQ. With 0 bases clipped from V and 0 bases from J, the junction kept 3 bases outside the gene matches. This chain's CDR3 is CASSLASGGDSYNEQFF. Incomplete CDR3 DNA: TGCGCCAGCAGCTTGGCCAGCGGGGGGGACTCCTACAATGAG. The variable domain in full, completed from reference TRBV5-1 and TRBJ2-1, reads KAGVTQTPRYLIKTRGQQVTLSCSPISGHRSVSWYQQTPGQGLQFLFEYFSETQRNKGNFPGRFSGRQFSNSRSEMNVSTLELGDSALYLCASSLASGGDSYNEQFFGPGTRLTVL.

This clone showed up many times. The CDR3 goes on 3 residues after the read ends, and that part is filled in from the germline J gene. This chain uses TRBV9 with TRBJ2-3, with TRBD1 as a possible D gene (5 bases). Trimming took off 0 bases at V and 0 bases at J, with 8 bases between the two ends. The CDR3 covers 15 residues. Germline CDR1 reads SGDLS; CDR2 reads YYNGEE. The CDR3 protein is CASSVVGASTDTQYF. The sequenced part of the CDR3 DNA is TGTGCCAGCAGCGTAGTAGGGGCTAGCACAGATACG.

This clone was seen ten or more times. The CDR3 end is not reached by the read, which stops 3 residues before it; the germline J gene fills it in. This chain uses TRBV9 with TRBJ1-4; TRBD1 matches 7 bases. CDR3 length: 14 amino acids. Germline CDR1 reads SGDLS; CDR2 reads YYNGEE. With V trimmed by 1 base and J by 5 bases, 2 bases remained unmatched. CDR3 loop: CASSVQGGNEKLFF. Partial CDR3 DNA: TGTGCCAGCAGCGTACAGGGGGGAAATGAAAAA.

This clone was seen ten or more times. The CDR3 goes on 3 residues after the read ends, and that part is filled in from the germline J gene. The V gene is TRBV5-6, the J gene TRBJ1-1, with 7 bases matching TRBD1. Germline CDR1 SGHDT, CDR2 YYEEEE. The CDR3 extends over 15 amino acids. V lost 1 base and J lost 1; bases outside the gene matches: 4. The CDR3 DNA, read in part, is TGTGCCAGCAGCTTGCGGGACAGCTGGAACACTGAA. Residues: CASSLRDSWNTE. The entire CDR3 is CASSLRDSWNTEAFF.

This clone showed up many times. CDR3 loop: CASRSGVTGELFF. The sequenced part of the CDR3 DNA is TGTGCCAGCAGATCAGGTGTCACCGGGGAG. The V gene is TRBV2, the J gene TRBJ2-2; D remains unclear. The CDR3 end is not reached by the read, which stops 3 residues before it; the germline J gene fills it in. V was pared by 6 bases and J by 4 bases, with 9 bases between. The CDR3 covers 13 residues. Germline V gene data show CDR1 as SNHLY and CDR2 as FYNNEI.

This clone has a count of ten or more. The missing CDR3 end, 3 residues past where the read stops, is filled in from the germline J gene. The chain recombines TRBV5-1 with TRBJ2-5, with 8 bases identical to TRBD2. V shed 3 bases, J shed 4 bases, and the junction held 8 bases outside the gene matches. The CDR3 is made up of 15 amino acids. Germline-derived CDR1 and CDR2 are SGHRS and YFSETQ. The CDR3 spells CASSSGGGQGETQYF. CDR3 bases read: TGCGCCAGCAGCTCCGGGGGGGGCCAGGGAGAGACC.

In its sample, this clone was seen many times. From the germline J gene comes the end of the CDR3, since the read stops 3 residues before it. V and J are TRBV20-1 and TRBJ2-2, with TRBD1 matching 7 bases. After removal of 5 bases from V and 6 bases from J, the junction contained 6 bases not matched to a gene. The CDR3 is made up of 13 amino acids. Germline CDR1 reads DFQATT; CDR2 reads SNEGSKA (reference sequence). CDR3: CSAVRTGAGELFF. Incomplete CDR3 DNA: TGCAGTGCTGTCCGAACAGGGGCCGGGGAG.

This clone was seen at least ten times. From the germline J gene comes the end of the CDR3, since the read stops 3 residues before it. V and J are TRBV20-1 and TRBJ2-3, with a possible D match to TRBD2 (6 bases). Germline loops: CDR1 DFQATT, CDR2 SNEGSKA (reference sequence). The CDR3 runs 12 residues. Between the trimmed V and J ends, which lost 5 bases and 5 bases, there was a span of 11 bases. The CDR3 loop is CSAWGLLDTQYF. Incomplete CDR3 DNA: TGCAGTGCTTGGGGACTTCTAGATACG.

This clone was seen ten or more times. Coverage ceases 3 residues before the CDR3 finishes, and the germline J gene fills in the end. V usage is TRBV20-1 and J usage is TRBJ2-7, with TRBD2 matching over 9 bases. The CDR3 runs to 15 residues. Per the germline V gene, CDR1 is DFQATT and CDR2 is SNEGSKA (reference sequence). V was pared by 3 bases and J by 1 base, with 7 bases of the junction left unmatched. The CDR3 here is CSARKTSGRSYEQYF. The CDR3 bases that were read are TGCAGTGCTAGGAAGACTAGCGGACGATCCTACGAG.

This clone was observed at least ten times. Coverage ceases 3 residues before the CDR3 finishes, and the germline J gene fills in the end. The chain couples TRBV20-1 to TRBJ2-1; perhaps TRBD2 as D (7 bases). The CDR3 runs to 16 residues. Per germline, CDR1 DFQATT and CDR2 SNEGSKA (reference sequence). V lost 4 bases and J lost 6, with 22 bases in between. The CDR3 DNA, read in part, is TGCAGTGCTACAGGAGAGGGGGGGGGCCCTGCCAATGAG. Translation: CSATGEGGGPANE. The whole CDR3 region reads CSATGEGGGPANEQFF.

This clone was found many times. Coverage ceases 3 residues before the CDR3 finishes, and the germline J gene fills in the end. This chain uses TRBV18 with TRBJ2-1; 10 nucleotides agree with TRBD2. The germline CDR1 and CDR2 sequences are KGHSH and LQKENI. V trimming: 6 bases; J trimming: 8 bases; junction bases outside the gene matches: 10. The CDR3 has 15 residues. The CDR3 bases that were read are TGTGCCAGCTCTCTCGGACTAGCGGCCGGGGATGAG. It yields the protein CASSLGLAAGDE. The whole CDR3 is CASSLGLAAGDEQFF.

This clone was seen repeatedly, ten times or more. The sequenced fragment ends 3 residues before the CDR3 boundary, so the rest is inferred from the germline J gene. The rearrangement joins TRBV7-3 to TRBJ1-2; TRBD1 matches at 9 bases. The germline V gene has CDR1 SGHTA and CDR2 FQGTGA. The CDR3 sequence is 13 residues long. Trimming cost V 5 bases and J 6 bases; bases outside gene matches: 4. The part of the CDR3 DNA that was read is TGTGCCAGCAGCCCACAGGGGGCAAATGGC. Protein sequence: CASSPQGANG. The entire CDR3 is CASSPQGANGYTF.